This TCR beta chain appears in the sequencing data of a study of blood T cells in healthy people across ages. Then a second PCR, running roughly 6 to 11 cycles, was carried out with a sample-barcoded 5' primer and a J-beta primer mix. From the 5' RACE reads, TCRdb called clonotypes with MiXCR, one entry per CDR3 protein. This sample has about 1,400,000 distinct CDR3 sequences, with around 42% found just once. With regard to this clonotype: With a much larger clone just one base away, this may be a read error.

Germline values: CDR1 SGHAT, CDR2 FQDESV (reference sequence). CDR3 size: 12 residues. This TCR was recovered from a woman in her late teens or twenties in good health. The chain couples TRBV11-1 to TRBJ2-7; no definite D call. TRBJ2-5 matches the DNA end more closely, so the J call is doubtful. Sequenced input: blood. The chain's CDR3 is CAISPGLGTQYF. CDR3 nucleotide sequence: TGTGCCATCAGCCCTGGGCTAGGGACCCAGTACTTC.